This T cell receptor beta chain was sequenced for a study of response to subunit inactivated influenza vaccine. Study-wide results and caveats: Authors suggested each seasonal flu vaccination may recruit only limited numbers of new T cells.

This clonotype appeared many times. Antigen: not known. Looked up from germline, CDR1 is DFQATT and CDR2 is SNEGSKA (reference sequence). Germline trimming cut 2 bases from V and 15 bases from J; bases unmatched to any gene: 9. The CDR3 spans 13 residues. TCRdb itself ran the RT-PCR reads through MiXCR, one entry per CDR3 protein. The data contain around 520,000 distinct CDR3 sequences, over 25% of them singletons. The V call is TRBV20-1, the J call TRBJ2-1; 11 positions agree with TRBD2. The sequenced sample was CD4+ T cells sorted from PBMCs, obtained 5 to 6 days after vaccination. The clonotype was recovered from a man aged 50-59 years who received an inactivated influenza vaccine. The CDR3 DNA reads TGCAGTGCTAGAAACCTACTAGCGGGGGACCTGTTCTTC. This encodes CSARNLLAGDLFF.